This T cell receptor (beta chain) was sequenced during a study of T cell responses to AZD1222 COVID-19 vaccine. Findings of the study overall: CD4 TCRs associated with vaccination spanned spike, dominating at 160-218 and 743-854.

TCRdb keeps only in-frame clones here, not all; method: immunoSEQ multiplex PCR. Here the sample spans around 110,000 clones, 90% to 95% being singletons. Comments on this clone: Its specificity is not known.

CDR1 MNHEY and CDR2 SMNVEV come from the germline V gene (reference sequence). V lost 4 bases to trimming and J lost 10 bases, with 8 bases between them. The CDR3 spans 11 residues. The sequence was collected from an adult in good health. The specimen comprised peripheral blood, sampled on day 0 of AZD1222 vaccination. The J gene is TRBJ2-1, the V gene TRBV27; D is undetermined. This CDR3 reads CASSSRREQFF. Here the CDR3 DNA reads TGTGCCAGCAGTTCTAGAAGGGAGCAGTTCTTC.